The 18 T cell receptor beta chains listed next were all sequenced from one sample in a study of T cells in Graves' hyperthyroidism and ophthalmopathy. There were TCR beta CDR3 regions amplified from RNA transcripts. Carried out on the TCR CDR3, a first-round RT-PCR used the HTBI primer set. Each CDR3 protein is one row after TCRdb ran MiXCR on the multiplex PCR reads. The sample records 300,000 to 400,000 distinct CDR3 sequences, about 14% being singletons. What was sequenced was blood. All receptors derive from a woman aged 25 to 39 with Graves' ophthalmopathy.

The CDR3 loop is CASFPGRGYQPQHF. Written as DNA, the CDR3 is TGTGCCAGTTTTCCGGGACGGGGCTATCAGCCCCAGCATTTT. The chain employs TRBV19 and TRBJ1-5, with D possibly matching TRBD1 (5 bases). This CDR3 is 14 amino acids long. V gave up 8 bases and J gave up 5 bases, with 16 bases separating them. Germline loops: CDR1 LNHDA, CDR2 SQIVND (reference sequence).

Ten or more counts support this clonotype. V and J are TRBV5-5 and TRBJ2-3; 7 bases agree with TRBD1. The junction had 5 bases not matched to a gene; V was cut back by 4 bases and J by 0 bases. The CDR3 consists of 15 residues. Germline lookup yields CDR1 SGHKS and CDR2 YYEKEE (reference sequence). CDR3 sequence reads: CASSHDRASTDTQYF. Written as DNA, the CDR3 is TGTGCCAGCAGCCATGACAGGGCCAGCACAGATACGCAGTATTTT.

This clonotype showed up many times. The rearrangement uses TRBV10-3 and TRBJ1-3; the match to TRBD1 covers 9 bases. CDR3 length equals 16 residues. Germline-derived CDR1 and CDR2 are ENHRY and SYGVKD. V was clipped by 7 bases and J by 0 bases; unmatched bases: 7. CDR3 nucleotides: TGTGCCATCAAAACCGGGACAGGGAACTCTGGAAACACCATATATTTT. The encoded protein is CAIKTGTGNSGNTIYF.

The V and J genes are TRBV7-9 and TRBJ2-7; 9 nucleotides line up with TRBD1. CDR3 length equals 19 residues. V was pared by 6 bases and J by 3 bases, with 21 bases of the junction left unmatched. The germline V gene encodes CDR1 SEHNR and CDR2 FQNEAQ (reference sequence). This chain's CDR3 is CASRHSRDRALARHYEQYF. CDR3 DNA: TGTGCCAGCAGACACAGCCGGGACAGGGCTTTAGCCCGCCACTACGAGCAGTACTTC.

This clonotype appeared many times. This chain connects TRBV12-3 or TRBV12-4 to TRBJ2-3, with TRBD2 matching 9 bases. This CDR3 region has 15 residues. J was trimmed by 5 bases and V by 5 bases; bases with no gene match: 8. CDR3 in amino acids: CASSPQGLAIDTQYF. Here the CDR3 DNA reads TGTGCCAGCAGTCCCCAGGGACTAGCTATAGATACGCAGTATTTT.

In this sample, this clonotype turned up many times. This rearrangement joins TRBV20-1 to TRBJ2-5, with TRBD1 matching over 8 bases. The CDR3 contains 15 residues. Germline V gene lookup returns CDR1 DFQATT and CDR2 SNEGSKA (reference sequence). V shed 6 bases and J 3 bases; nucleotides not matched to a gene: 12. The CDR3 bases are TGCAGTGCGGGGGGAGAGGACAGGGAAGAAGAGACCCAGTACTTC. This sequence encodes CSAGGEDREEETQYF.

This CDR3 reads CASRPRLPVSKETQYF. In DNA, the CDR3 is TGTGCCAGCAGACCAAGACTGCCCGTCAGTAAGGAGACCCAGTACTTC. The gene calls are TRBV5-7 and TRBJ2-5; D remains ambiguous. TRBV5-7 falls under the ORF class, with uncertain function. This CDR3 region has 16 residues. Trimming removed 5 bases at V and 5 bases at J, with 22 bases between.

The rearrangement links TRBV15 to TRBJ1-3, with D unresolved. Per germline, CDR1 LNHNV and CDR2 YYDKDF (reference sequence). The CDR3 sequence is 13 residues long. The V end lost 5 bases, the J end lost 4 bases, and 9 bases lay between the germline ends. This CDR3 is CATSVQSGNTIYF. CDR3 in DNA: TGTGCCACCAGCGTTCAAAGCGGAAACACCATATATTTT.

In this sample, this clonotype turned up many times. The chain joins TRBV7-9 to TRBJ1-1; 12 bases map to TRBD1. CDR3 length: 15 residues. With V trimmed by 6 bases and J by 5 bases, 7 bases remained unmatched. Germline V CDR1 and CDR2: SEHNR, FQNEAQ (reference sequence). The chain's CDR3 is CASSSGQGAWTEAFF. DNA of the CDR3: TGTGCCAGCAGTTCGGGACAGGGGGCTTGGACTGAAGCTTTCTTT.

This clonotype was recorded many times. The chain employs TRBV7-9 and TRBJ1-1; TRBD1 aligns across 8 bases. V trimming: 1 base; J trimming: 4 bases; junction bases outside the gene matches: 2. The CDR3 has 14 amino acids. Germline CDR1 reads SEHNR; CDR2 reads FQNEAQ (reference sequence). This CDR3 is CASSLGQGSTEAFF. CDR3 coding DNA: TGTGCCAGCAGCTTAGGACAGGGGAGCACTGAAGCTTTCTTT.

This clonotype was seen many times. V usage is TRBV3-1 and J usage is TRBJ1-6; D unclear. V shed 0 bases and J shed 7 bases, with 4 bases lying between them. From germline, CDR1 is LGHDT and CDR2 YNNKEL (reference sequence). This CDR3 has 13 residues. The CDR3 sequence is CASSQEQNSPLHF. CDR3 DNA: TGTGCCAGCAGCCAAGAACAAAATTCACCCCTCCACTTT. The full variable domain, completed using reference TRBV3-1 and TRBJ1-6, is DTAVSQTPKYLVTQMGNDKSIKCEQNLGHDTMYWYKQDSKKFLKIMFSYNNKELIINETVPNRFSPKSPDKAHLNLHINSLELGDSAVYFCASSQEQNSPLHFGNGTRLTVT.

The sample holds many counts of this clonotype. The chain has TRBV27 and TRBJ1-5; 8 bases agree with TRBD1. The CDR3 spans 13 residues. CDR1 MNHEY and CDR2 SMNVEV come from the germline V gene (reference sequence). V trimming: 6 bases; J trimming: 5 bases; junction bases outside the gene matches: 3. The CDR3 sequence is CASRTGVDQPQHF. In DNA form, the CDR3 reads TGTGCCAGCAGGACAGGGGTAGATCAGCCCCAGCATTTT.

The chain carries TRBV27 and TRBJ2-1; D gene unclear. The ends were cut back, 3 bases at V and 3 bases at J, with 12 bases in the middle. Germline V gene lookup returns CDR1 MNHEY and CDR2 SMNVEV (reference sequence). This CDR3 contains 15 residues. In DNA form, the CDR3 reads TGTGCCAGCAGTTTCTCCCAGGACGGCTACAATGAGCAGTTCTTC. It encodes CASSFSQDGYNEQFF.

The table lists this clonotype with many counts. The J gene is TRBJ1-2, the V gene TRBV29-1, with 7 nucleotides matching TRBD1. The trim removed 5 bases at V and 6 bases at J, leaving 12 bases unmatched. Germline assignment: CDR1 SQVTM and CDR2 ANQGSEA. This CDR3 comprises 14 residues. The CDR3 region has the DNA TGCAGCGTTACGCGCGTACAGGGGATGGATGGCTACACCTTC. Amino acid sequence: CSVTRVQGMDGYTF.

This clonotype was seen ten or more times. The gene calls are TRBV7-2 and TRBJ2-3; 7 bases align to TRBD1. The CDR3 is made up of 16 amino acids. Trimming took 5 bases from V and 4 from J; bases not matched to a gene: 12. Germline V gene lookup returns CDR1 SGHTA and CDR2 FQGNSA. The CDR3 nucleotides are TGTGCCAGCAGCGGAGGACCTGACAGGGTGGCAGATACGCAGTATTTT. This codes for CASSGGPDRVADTQYF.

This clonotype was detected ten times or more. The V and J genes are TRBV2 and TRBJ1-2; D not certain. The CDR3 runs to 13 residues. Trimming took 7 bases from V and 3 from J, leaving 12 bases between them. Germline CDR1 SNHLY, CDR2 FYNNEI. CDR3 sequence: CASKPLGYYGYTF. The CDR3 nucleotides are TGTGCCAGCAAACCACTGGGATACTATGGCTACACCTTC.

This clonotype was seen many times. The chain is built from TRBV3-1 and TRBJ2-5; TRBD1 matches at 9 bases. The V segment lost 5 bases and the J segment 3 bases; nucleotides outside the gene matches: 4. Germline V gene lookup returns CDR1 LGHDT and CDR2 YNNKEL (reference sequence). The CDR3 is 14 amino acids. In DNA form, the CDR3 reads TGTGCCAGCAGCTGGGACAGGGAAAAAGAGACCCAGTACTTC. Encoded protein: CASSWDREKETQYF.

Many counts were recorded for this clonotype. V usage is TRBV28 and J usage is TRBJ2-7, with D possibly TRBD1 on 5 matching bases. CDR3 length: 13 residues. The germline V gene encodes CDR1 MDHEN and CDR2 SYDVKM. The ends were cut back, 6 bases at V and 4 bases at J, with 13 bases in the middle. The CDR3: CASRNHQGYEQYF. In nucleotides, the CDR3 is TGTGCCAGCAGAAACCACCAGGGTTACGAGCAGTACTTC.